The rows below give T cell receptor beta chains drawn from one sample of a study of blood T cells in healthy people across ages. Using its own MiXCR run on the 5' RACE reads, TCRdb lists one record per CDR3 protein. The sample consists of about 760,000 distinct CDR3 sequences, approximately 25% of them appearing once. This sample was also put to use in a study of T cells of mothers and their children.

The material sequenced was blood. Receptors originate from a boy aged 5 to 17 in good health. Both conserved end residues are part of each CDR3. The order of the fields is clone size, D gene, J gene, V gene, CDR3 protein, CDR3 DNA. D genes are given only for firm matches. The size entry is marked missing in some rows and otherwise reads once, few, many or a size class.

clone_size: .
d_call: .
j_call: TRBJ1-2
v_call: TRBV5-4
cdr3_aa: CASSFTTEAGYTF
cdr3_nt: TGTGCCAGCAGCTTCACAACCGAGGCTGGCTACACCTTC

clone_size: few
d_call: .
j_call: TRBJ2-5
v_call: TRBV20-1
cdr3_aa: CSARDARETQYF
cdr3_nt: TGCAGTGCTAGAGACGCGCGGGAGACCCAGTACTTC

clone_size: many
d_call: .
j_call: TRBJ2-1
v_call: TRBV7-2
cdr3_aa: CASSLRSYNEQFF
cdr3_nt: TGTGCCAGCAGCCTCCGGTCTTACAATGAGCAGTTCTTC

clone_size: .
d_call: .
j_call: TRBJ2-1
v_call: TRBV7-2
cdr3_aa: CASSLSLAAEQFF
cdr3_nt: TGTGCCAGCAGCTTATCACTAGCAGCTGAGCAGTTCTTC

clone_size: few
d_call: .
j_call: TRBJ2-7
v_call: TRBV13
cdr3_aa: CASSLGVGDGDEQYF
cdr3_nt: TGTGCCAGCAGCTTAGGTGTAGGGGACGGGGACGAGCAGTACTTC

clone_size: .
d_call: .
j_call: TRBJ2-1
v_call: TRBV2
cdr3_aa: CASSESVNRGSSYNEQFF
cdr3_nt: TGTGCCAGCAGTGAATCGGTAAACCGGGGGAGCTCCTACAATGAGCAGTTCTTC

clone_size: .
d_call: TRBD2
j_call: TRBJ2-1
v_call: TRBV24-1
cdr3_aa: CATRGSGNNEQFF
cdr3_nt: TGTGCCACCAGGGGTAGCGGGAACAATGAGCAGTTCTTC

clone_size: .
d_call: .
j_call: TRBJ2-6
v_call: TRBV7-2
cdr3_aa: CASSLGKAGNSGANVLTF
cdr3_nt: TGTGCCAGCAGCTTAGGGAAAGCGGGCAACTCTGGGGCCAACGTCCTGACTTTC

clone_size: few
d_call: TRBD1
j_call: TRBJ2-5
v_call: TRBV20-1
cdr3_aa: CSATTGPETQYF
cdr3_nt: TGCAGTGCGACGACAGGGCCGGAGACCCAGTACTTC

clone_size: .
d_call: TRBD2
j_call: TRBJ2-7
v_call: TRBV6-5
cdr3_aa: CASSYSREQGLAGSFSYEQYF
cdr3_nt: TGTGCCAGCAGTTACTCACGGGAGCAGGGACTAGCGGGTTCATTTTCCTACGAGCAGTACTTC

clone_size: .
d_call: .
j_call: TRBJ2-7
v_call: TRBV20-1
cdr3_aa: CSARDLGDGLYEQYF
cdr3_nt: TGCAGTGCTAGAGATCTAGGGGACGGTCTCTACGAGCAGTACTTC

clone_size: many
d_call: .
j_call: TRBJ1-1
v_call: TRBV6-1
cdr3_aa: CASRWTENTEAFF
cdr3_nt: TGTGCCAGCAGGTGGACGGAGAACACTGAAGCTTTCTTT

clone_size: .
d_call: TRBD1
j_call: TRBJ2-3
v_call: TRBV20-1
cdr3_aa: CSARGLGRQGRTDTQYF
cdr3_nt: TGCAGTGCTAGAGGCCTGGGGCGACAGGGGCGCACAGATACGCAGTATTTT

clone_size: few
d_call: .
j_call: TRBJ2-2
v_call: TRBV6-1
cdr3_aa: CASLINRDTNTGELFF
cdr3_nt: TGTGCCAGCTTGATAAACAGGGATACGAACACCGGGGAGCTGTTTTTT

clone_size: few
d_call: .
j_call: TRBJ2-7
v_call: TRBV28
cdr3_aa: CASVAAGPAYEQYF
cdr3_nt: TGTGCCAGCGTAGCCGCGGGACCAGCCTACGAGCAGTACTTC

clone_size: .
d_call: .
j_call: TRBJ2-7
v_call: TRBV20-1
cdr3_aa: CSVRQGYDEQYF
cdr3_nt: TGCAGTGTCAGGCAGGGGTACGACGAGCAGTACTTC

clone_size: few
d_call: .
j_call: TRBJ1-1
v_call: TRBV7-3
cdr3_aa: CASSLLAGEYTEAFF
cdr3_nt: TGTGCCAGCAGCTTACTCGCAGGGGAATACACTGAAGCTTTCTTT

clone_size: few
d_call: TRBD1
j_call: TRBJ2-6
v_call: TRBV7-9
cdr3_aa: CASSSTRQGAIYGANVLTF
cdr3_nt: TGTGCCAGCAGCTCAACCAGACAGGGGGCCATTTATGGGGCCAACGTCCTGACTTTC

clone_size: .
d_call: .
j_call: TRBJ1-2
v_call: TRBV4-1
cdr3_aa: CASSQDGRGYTF
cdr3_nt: TGCGCCAGCAGCCAAGATGGGAGGGGCTACACCTTC